The clone carrying this TCR beta chain was observed a single time. In the original workflow: Estimates of nucleated cell counts were drawn from the amplification of reference gene primers. Clones were sequenced by immunoSEQ multiplex PCR, and TCRdb holds only the in-frame ones, with some missing. The DNA was the basis for D and trimming; V, J and clone size are from that table. The repertoire holds 400,000 to 500,000 clones, approximately 90% seen once, with 1.4% in the top ten. Trimming cost V 11 bases and J 4 bases; bases outside gene matches: 5. This CDR3 is 13 amino acids long. Germline CDR1 LGHDT, CDR2 YNNKEL (reference sequence). This sample was taken from a study of blood T cell repertoires in COVID-19. Study summary: Samples representing acute and convalescent COVID-19 were sourced from the United States, Italy and Spain. The cDNA or gDNA used as material had been derived from T cells, B-cell-depleted T cells, or PBMCs.

Sequenced: peripheral blood. The TCR originated in a woman in her thirties with active or convalescent COVID-19. The genes are TRBV3-1 (or the pseudogene TRBV3-2) and TRBJ1-1; TRBD1 matches 12 bases. The CDR3 sequence is CASGGQGATEAFF. In DNA, the CDR3 is TGTGCCTCAGGGGGACAGGGGGCCACTGAAGCTTTCTTT.